The 21 T cell receptor beta chains below all came from one sample that was sequenced in a study of T cells in Graves' hyperthyroidism and ophthalmopathy. Amplified TCR beta CDR3 regions derived from RNA transcripts. In the first-round RT-PCR of the TCR CDR3, the HTBI primer set was used. One entry per CDR3 protein results from TCRdb running MiXCR on the multiplex PCR reads. The repertoire has some 690,000 distinct CDR3 sequences, 15% to 20% of them found once; the top ten carry about a sixth. The sample consisted of blood. These receptors were obtained from a man in his fifties or sixties with Graves' hyperthyroidism.

This clonotype occurred a few times. This chain links TRBV5-4 with TRBJ2-7, with TRBD2 matching 8 bases. With V trimmed by 5 bases and J by 6 bases, 10 bases remained unmatched. Germline CDR1 reads SGHNT; CDR2 reads YYREEE (reference sequence). This CDR3 is built from 14 residues. The DNA for the CDR3 is TGTGCCAGCAGTTTTGACCGGACTAGCATCGAGCAGTACTTC. Translation: CASSFDRTSIEQYF.

This clonotype has ten or more counts. V and J are TRBV3-1 and TRBJ1-2; D is perhaps TRBD1 (6 bases). Germline CDR1 LGHDT, CDR2 YNNKEL (reference sequence). This CDR3 region has 13 residues. V was pared by 7 bases and J by 0 bases, with 9 bases between. The CDR3 is CASTSGANYGYTF. The CDR3 DNA reads TGTGCCAGCACCTCAGGGGCTAACTATGGCTACACCTTC.

The rearrangement uses TRBV27 and TRBJ2-5, with TRBD2 identical over 9 bases. This CDR3 contains 17 residues. V was clipped by 6 bases and J by 2 bases; unmatched bases: 13. The germline V gene has CDR1 MNHEY and CDR2 SMNVEV (reference sequence). The CDR3 spells CASSRYAGGPSQETQYF. CDR3 nucleotides: TGTGCCAGCAGCCGTTACGCGGGAGGGCCGAGTCAAGAGACCCAGTACTTC.

This clonotype is medium-sized (0.01 to 0.1%) within its sample. The chain links TRBV28 to TRBJ2-1, with D uncertain. Trimming took off 0 bases at V and 9 bases at J, with 18 bases between the two ends. The CDR3 consists of 16 residues. Per germline, CDR1 MDHEN and CDR2 SYDVKM. The CDR3 sequence is CASSLWAPGGVGEQFF. For the CDR3, the DNA is TGTGCCAGCAGTTTATGGGCTCCCGGTGGAGTTGGTGAGCAGTTCTTC.

This clonotype has a handful of counts. This sequence joins TRBV12-3 or TRBV12-4 and TRBJ1-1, with 8 nucleotides matching TRBD1. The CDR3 runs 14 residues. Trimming removed 7 bases from V and 2 bases from J; junction bases left unmatched: 6. The CDR3 bases are TGTGCCAGCACCCGGACAGGGCTTAACACTGAAGCTTTCTTT. This sequence encodes CASTRTGLNTEAFF.

This clonotype was observed a single time. The V and J genes are TRBV28 and TRBJ1-2; D gene uncertain. The V and J ends lost 6 bases and 6 bases respectively, with 5 bases between them. Germline V gives CDR1 MDHEN, CDR2 SYDVKM. The CDR3 is 10 residues long. The CDR3 sequence: CASRSNGYTF. The CDR3 region has the DNA TGTGCCAGCAGGTCCAATGGCTACACCTTC.

The table lists this clonotype with a few counts. The J gene is TRBJ2-1, the V gene TRBV9; D is perhaps TRBD1 or TRBD2 (5 bases each). V lost 4 bases to trimming and J lost 7 bases, with 15 bases between them. Germline CDR1 SGDLS, CDR2 YYNGEE. This CDR3 has 14 residues. DNA of the CDR3: TGTGCCAGCAGCCAAGGGGAGATTTCTAATGAGCAGTTCTTC. The encoded protein is CASSQGEISNEQFF.

The rearrangement links TRBV11-2 to TRBJ1-1; 8 bases map to TRBD1. With 5 bases clipped from V and 10 bases from J, the junction kept 6 bases outside the gene matches. The germline V gene encodes CDR1 SGHAT and CDR2 FQNNGV. The CDR3 spans 12 residues. The CDR3 sequence: CASSTGQGRAFF. CDR3 bases: TGTGCCAGCAGCACCGGACAGGGAAGAGCTTTCTTT.

The V and J genes are TRBV6-1 and TRBJ2-2; weak D call: TRBD2 (5 bases). This CDR3 spans 13 amino acids. V shed 2 bases and J shed 7 bases, with 8 bases lying between them. Per the germline V gene, CDR1 is MNHNS and CDR2 is SASEGT. DNA of the CDR3: TGTGCCAGCAGTGAACGGGGATTCGGGGAGCTGTTTTTT. Its translation is CASSERGFGELFF.

This clonotype came up many times. This CDR3 is CASRRKQGWQPQHF. CDR3 DNA: TGTGCCAGCAGGCGTAAACAGGGTTGGCAGCCCCAGCATTTT. The chain recombines TRBV28 with TRBJ1-5; tentatively, D is TRBD1 (6 bases). The V end was cut by 6 bases, the J end by 7 bases, with 16 bases between. Germline V gives CDR1 MDHEN, CDR2 SYDVKM. The CDR3 contains 14 residues.

The table lists this clonotype with many counts. The chain joins TRBV19 to TRBJ2-7; 9 bases are shared with TRBD2. The CDR3 is 14 residues long. CDR1 and CDR2 from the germline V gene are LNHDA and SQIVND (reference sequence). The trim removed 8 bases at V and 1 base at J, leaving 6 bases unmatched. The CDR3 coding sequence is TGTGCCAGTCGCGAGACTAGCGGATCCTACGAGCAGTACTTC. Translation: CASRETSGSYEQYF.

This clonotype was picked up many times. The CDR3 loop reads CASRDGLVQETQYF. In nucleotides, the CDR3 is TGTGCCAGCAGGGACGGACTAGTTCAAGAGACCCAGTACTTC. The chain carries TRBV2 and TRBJ2-5, with TRBD2 matching 7 bases. V was pared by 6 bases and J by 2 bases, with 6 bases of the junction left unmatched. Germline V gene sequence: CDR1 SNHLY, CDR2 FYNNEI. This CDR3 has 14 residues.

This clonotype was found many times. The rearrangement joins TRBV11-2 to TRBJ1-3; no definite D call. Per germline, CDR1 SGHAT and CDR2 FQNNGV. The CDR3 consists of 17 residues. Deletions cut 1 base from V and 0 bases from J, with 13 bases between. CDR3 in amino acids: CASSLVNSGSSGNTIYF. DNA for the CDR3: TGTGCCAGCAGCTTAGTCAACTCGGGGAGCTCTGGAAACACCATATATTTT.

The V gene is TRBV2, the J gene TRBJ2-1, with 10 bases identical to TRBD2. Unmatched junction bases numbered 18, after V lost 9 bases and J lost 4 bases. CDR1 is SNHLY, CDR2 FYNNEI, per germline. CDR3 length: 18 amino acids. CDR3 sequence: CARWGKGLASSLYNEQFF. CDR3 sequence (DNA): TGTGCCAGATGGGGGAAGGGACTAGCGTCTAGTCTGTACAATGAGCAGTTCTTC.

This clonotype was counted at least ten times. The V and J genes are TRBV3-1 and TRBJ2-1; 10 nucleotides agree with TRBD2. Germline V CDR1 and CDR2: LGHDT, YNNKEL (reference sequence). With 7 bases clipped from V and 9 bases from J, the junction kept 12 bases outside the gene matches. The CDR3 runs 15 residues. The DNA of the CDR3 is TGTGCCAGCACCCTGAGTCTAGCGGGAGTAAGTGAGCAGTTCTTC. Translated: CASTLSLAGVSEQFF.

This clonotype was found a few times. The chain has TRBV7-2 and TRBJ1-6, with D possibly being TRBD1 (6 bases). Germline V lookup: CDR1 SGHTA, CDR2 FQGNSA. The CDR3 consists of 17 residues. The V end was cut by 1 base, the J end by 7 bases, with 17 bases between. The CDR3 protein is CASSLVIGQTFNSPLHF. CDR3 sequence (DNA): TGTGCCAGCAGCTTAGTTATAGGACAGACTTTCAATTCACCCCTCCACTTT.

The table lists this clonotype with many counts. The V and J genes are TRBV7-9 and TRBJ1-6; tentatively, D is TRBD1 (6 bases). V was trimmed by 6 bases and J by 1 base, leaving 19 bases between them. The germline V gene encodes CDR1 SEHNR and CDR2 FQNEAQ (reference sequence). The CDR3 is made up of 18 amino acids. CDR3 bases: TGTGCCAGCAGTTCCGGACCCGCGAGGGGGTCCTATAATTCACCCCTCCACTTT. Its translation: CASSSGPARGSYNSPLHF.

This clonotype was seen a handful of times. This chain uses TRBV6-5 with TRBJ2-2; TRBD1 aligns across 7 bases. V was pared by 2 bases and J by 4 bases, with 25 bases of the junction left unmatched. The CDR3 length is 22 residues. Germline CDR1 reads MNHEY; CDR2 reads SVGAGI. CDR3 nucleotides: TGTGCCAGCAGTTACCGGCTCCCGGGACAGTTTCACCTGAGGTCTACCACCGGGGAGCTGTTTTTT. Protein product: CASSYRLPGQFHLRSTTGELFF.

This clonotype has more than one count but fewer than ten. The V and J genes are TRBV9 and TRBJ2-4; 9 bases are shared with TRBD2. From germline, CDR1 is SGDLS and CDR2 YYNGEE. The CDR3 runs to 15 residues. V trimming: 4 bases; J trimming: 9 bases; junction bases outside the gene matches: 11. CDR3 DNA: TGTGCCAGCAGCCCAGAGGGACTAGCCAGACCCATTCAGTACTTC. Translation gives CASSPEGLARPIQYF.

In its sample, this clonotype was seen a few times. The V and J genes are TRBV9 and TRBJ2-6, with TRBD1 matching 8 bases. Trimming cost V 1 base and J 3 bases; bases outside gene matches: 9. CDR3 length: 18 amino acids. From germline, CDR1 is SGDLS and CDR2 YYNGEE. DNA for the CDR3: TGTGCCAGCAGCGTAACGCCGGGGACAGGATATGGGGCCAACGTCCTGACTTTC. Its protein product is CASSVTPGTGYGANVLTF.

This clonotype appeared a few times. CDR3 region: CASSESPGSVGATGELFF. CDR3 sequence (DNA): TGTGCCAGCAGTGAATCACCGGGCTCAGTGGGTGCCACCGGGGAGCTGTTTTTT. The chain has TRBV25-1 and TRBJ2-2; no reliable D call. CDR3 length: 18 amino acids. CDR1 MGHDK and CDR2 SYGVNS come from the germline V gene. Between the trimmed V and J ends, which lost 1 base and 4 bases, there was a span of 19 bases. Variable domain in full (rest from reference TRBV25-1 and TRBJ2-2): EADIYQTPRYLVIGTGKKITLECSQTMGHDKMYWYQQDPGMELHLIHYSYGVNSTEKGDLSSESTVSRIRTEHFPLTLESARPSHTSQYLCASSESPGSVGATGELFFGEGSRLTVL.